What follows describes a single T cell receptor beta chain. The sample is drawn from a study of control samples from healthy donors and cancer patients. Here immunoSEQ multiplex PCR was the method, and the copy in TCRdb shows in-frame clones only, minus some. This sample yields 80,000 to 100,000 clones, of which roughly 89% are seen a single time; 3% belongs to the top ten. This CDR3 region has 14 residues. The V gene's germline CDR1 is MNHEY and CDR2 SVGAGI. The V end lost 4 bases, the J end lost 0 bases, and 6 bases lay between the germline ends. The TCR originated in a human donor in good health. The donor label of this sample is uncertain. The V gene is TRBV6-5, the J gene TRBJ1-4; D remains unclear. The sequencing sample was made of blood. The DNA of the CDR3 is TGTGCCAGCAGTTGGAGGGCAACTAATGAAAAACTGTTTTTT. Amino acids: CASSWRATNEKLFF.